This T cell receptor beta chain emerged from a study of blood T cell repertoires in COVID-19. Study-level information: Sites across the United States, Italy and Spain contributed samples from acute and convalescent COVID-19. T cells, B-cell-depleted T cells, or PBMCs provided the cDNA or gDNA that served as material.

Trimming left V 1 base short and J 1 base short, with 10 bases between. Germline CDR1 and CDR2: SEHNR and FQNEAQ (reference sequence). This CDR3 is built from 15 residues. This clone has just a few counts. Authors' analysis steps: Researchers report that nucleated cell counts were estimated from reference gene primer amplification. Data came from immunoSEQ multiplex PCR; TCRdb stores just in-frame clones and leaves some out. V and J calls and clone size are given by that table; D and trimming were obtained from the DNA. The sample includes some 88,000 clones, 91% seen only once; the top ten take under 2%.

Specimen: peripheral blood. The chain is built from TRBV7-9 and TRBJ1-2, with a tentative D call TRBD1 (5 bases). This sequence originates from a human donor with active COVID-19. The donor label of this sample is uncertain. The CDR3: CASSLEAGINYGYTF. In DNA, the CDR3 is TGTGCCAGCAGCTTAGAAGCAGGGATTAACTATGGCTACACCTTC.